The T cell receptor beta chain described here comes from a study of cytomegalovirus exposure and HLA in healthy donors. Remarks on this clone: Its antigen is currently unknown.

Trimming pared 6 bases from V and 6 bases from J, leaving 17 bases between. Germline lookup yields CDR1 MNHEY and CDR2 SVGAGI. CDR3 length: 14 residues. Study outcomes and limitations: Near-uniform donor sequencing depth was presumed by presence/absence analyses. The majority of TCR sequences were rare, yet some public TCRs appeared in many donors.

Use of 60 Vbeta and 13 Jbeta primers characterized the PCR. TCRdb keeps only in-frame clones here, not all; method: immunoSEQ multiplex PCR. The repertoire includes approximately 260,000 clones, about 90% of them detected once, and about 1.7% sits in the top ten. The V gene is TRBV6-5, the J gene TRBJ1-1, with TRBD1 as a possible D gene (5 bases). The sample consisted of PBMCs. This sequence originates from a girl aged 2-9 years in good health and CMV-seronegative. The CDR3 nucleotides are TGTGCCAGCAGATCAATAGGGGCCCCGGCTGAAGCTTTCTTT. Protein: CASRSIGAPAEAFF.